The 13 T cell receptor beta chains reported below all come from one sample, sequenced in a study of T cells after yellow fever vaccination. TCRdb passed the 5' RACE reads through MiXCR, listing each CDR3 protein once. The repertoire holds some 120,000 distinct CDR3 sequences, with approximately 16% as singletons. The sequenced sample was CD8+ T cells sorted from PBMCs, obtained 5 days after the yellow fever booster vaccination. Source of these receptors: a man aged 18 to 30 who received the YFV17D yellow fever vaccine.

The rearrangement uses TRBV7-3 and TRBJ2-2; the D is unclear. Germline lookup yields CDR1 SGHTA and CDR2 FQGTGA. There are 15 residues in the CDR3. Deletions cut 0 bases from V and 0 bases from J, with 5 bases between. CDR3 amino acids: CASSLTDANTGELFF. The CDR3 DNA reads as TGTGCCAGCAGCTTAACAGACGCGAACACCGGGGAGCTGTTTTTT.

This CDR3 is CSVDRDRDNTEAFF. In DNA form, the CDR3 reads TGCAGCGTAGACCGGGACAGGGATAACACTGAAGCTTTCTTT. This chain connects TRBV29-1 to TRBJ1-1; TRBD1 matches at 9 bases. The CDR3 contains 14 residues. The germline gives CDR1 SQVTM, CDR2 ANQGSEA. Losses at the gene ends were 6 bases for V and 2 bases for J; bases not matched to a gene: 7.

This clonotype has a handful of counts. The CDR3 coding sequence is TGTGCCAGCAGTTACGGGGCAGAACAAGAGACCCAGTACTTC. Translating gives CASSYGAEQETQYF. The rearrangement uses TRBV6-6 and TRBJ2-5, with a weak D call TRBD1 (5 bases). Per germline, CDR1 MNHNY and CDR2 SVGAGI (reference sequence). The V end lost 2 bases, the J end lost 2 bases, and 9 bases lay between the germline ends. The CDR3 sequence is 14 residues long.

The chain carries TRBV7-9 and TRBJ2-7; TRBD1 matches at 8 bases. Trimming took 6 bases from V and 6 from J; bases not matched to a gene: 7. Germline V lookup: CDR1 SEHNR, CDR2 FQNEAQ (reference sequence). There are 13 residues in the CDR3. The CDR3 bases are TGTGCCAGCAGTTACGGGACAGGCGGCGAGCAGTACTTC. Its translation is CASSYGTGGEQYF.

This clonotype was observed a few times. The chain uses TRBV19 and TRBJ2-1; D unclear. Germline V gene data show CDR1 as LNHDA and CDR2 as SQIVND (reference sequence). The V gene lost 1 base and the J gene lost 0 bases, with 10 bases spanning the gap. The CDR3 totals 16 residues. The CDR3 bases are TGTGCCAGTAGTATAGCGGATCCAAGCTCCTACAATGAGCAGTTCTTC. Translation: CASSIADPSSYNEQFF.

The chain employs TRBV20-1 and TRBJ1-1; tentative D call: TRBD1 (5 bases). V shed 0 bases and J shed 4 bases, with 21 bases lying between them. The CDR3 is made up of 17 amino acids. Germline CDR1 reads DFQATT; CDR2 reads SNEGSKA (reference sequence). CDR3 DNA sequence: TGCAGTGCTAGAGATATCGGTGGCACGAGGGGTGGCACTGAAGCTTTCTTT. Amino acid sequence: CSARDIGGTRGGTEAFF.

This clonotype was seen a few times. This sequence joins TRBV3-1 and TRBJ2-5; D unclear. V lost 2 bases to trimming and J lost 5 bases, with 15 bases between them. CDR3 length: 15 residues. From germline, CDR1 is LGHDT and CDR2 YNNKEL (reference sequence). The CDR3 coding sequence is TGTGCCAGCAGCCAACCTACAGAGCCCGAGGAGACCCAGTACTTC. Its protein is CASSQPTEPEETQYF.

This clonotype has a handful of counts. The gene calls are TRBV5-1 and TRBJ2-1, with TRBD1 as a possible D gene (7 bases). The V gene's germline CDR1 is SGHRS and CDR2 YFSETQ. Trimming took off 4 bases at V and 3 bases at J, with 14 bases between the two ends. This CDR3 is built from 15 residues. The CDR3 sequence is CASSRGTAGYNEQFF. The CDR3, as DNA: TGCGCCAGCAGCCGCGGGACAGCAGGCTACAATGAGCAGTTCTTC.

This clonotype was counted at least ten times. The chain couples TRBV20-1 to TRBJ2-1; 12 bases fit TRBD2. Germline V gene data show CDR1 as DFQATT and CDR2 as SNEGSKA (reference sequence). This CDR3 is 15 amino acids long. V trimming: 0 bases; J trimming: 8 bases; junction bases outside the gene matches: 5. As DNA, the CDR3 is TGCAGTGCTAGAGATGTTAGACTAGCGGGGGATGAGCAGTTCTTC. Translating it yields CSARDVRLAGDEQFF.

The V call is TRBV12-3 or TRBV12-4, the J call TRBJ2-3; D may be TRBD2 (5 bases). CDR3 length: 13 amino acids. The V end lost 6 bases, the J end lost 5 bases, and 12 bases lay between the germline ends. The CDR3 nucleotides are TGTGCCAGCAGGATGCGAGGGCAAGATACGCAGTATTTT. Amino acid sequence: CASRMRGQDTQYF.

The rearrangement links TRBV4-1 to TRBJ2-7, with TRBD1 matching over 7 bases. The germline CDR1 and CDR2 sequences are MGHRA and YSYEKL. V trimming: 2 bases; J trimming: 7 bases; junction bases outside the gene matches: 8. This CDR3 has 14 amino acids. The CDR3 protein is CASSQPDRAQEQYF. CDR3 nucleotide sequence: TGCGCCAGCAGCCAACCTGACAGGGCTCAGGAGCAGTACTTC.

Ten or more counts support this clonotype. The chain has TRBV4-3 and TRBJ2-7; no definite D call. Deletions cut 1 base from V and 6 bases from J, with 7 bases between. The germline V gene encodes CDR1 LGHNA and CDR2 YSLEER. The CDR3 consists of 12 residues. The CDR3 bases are TGCGCCAGCAGCCAAGGAGGCTCCGAGCAGTACTTC. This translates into CASSQGGSEQYF.

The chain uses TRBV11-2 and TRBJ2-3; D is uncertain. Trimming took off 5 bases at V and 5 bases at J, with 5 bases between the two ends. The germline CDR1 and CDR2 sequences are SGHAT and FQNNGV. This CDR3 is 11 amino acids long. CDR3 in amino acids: CASSVVDTQYF. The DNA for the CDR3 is TGTGCCAGCAGCGTCGTAGATACGCAGTATTTT.